Listed below are T cell receptor beta chains from one sample, sequenced in a study of T cells in Graves' hyperthyroidism and ophthalmopathy. TCRdb re-called the multiplex PCR reads through MiXCR, storing one row per CDR3 protein. In the table there are hundreds of thousands of distinct CDR3 sequences, 16% of which are singletons. The sequenced sample was blood. Every receptor here comes from a woman aged 18-30 years with Graves' hyperthyroidism. CDR3s include the opening cysteine and the closing phenylalanine or tryptophan. The order of the fields is CDR3 DNA, CDR3 protein, CDR3 length, clone size, J gene, D gene, V gene. D genes are given only for firm matches. Clone size appears in some rows only: once, few, many, or a class for an expanded clone.

DNA: TGTGCCAGCAGCCCCCGGACAGGGGGTGTTGGAAACACCATATATTTT; CDR3: CASSPRTGGVGNTIYF; length: 16; size: few; J: TRBJ1-3; D: TRBD1; V: TRBV7-2
DNA: TGCGCCAGCAGCCAAGATTTGGCGGGGGTAAGCAATCAGCCCCAGCATTTT; CDR3: CASSQDLAGVSNQPQHF; length: 17; size: NA; J: TRBJ1-5; D: NA; V: TRBV4-3
DNA: TGTGCCAGCAGCGTAGAGGCGAGGGAGGGTTCACCCCTCCACTTT; CDR3: CASSVEAREGSPLHF; length: 15; size: NA; J: TRBJ1-6; D: NA; V: TRBV9
DNA: TGCGCCAGCAGCCAACGTTCCGGGAAAAATAATTCACCCCTCCACTTT; CDR3: CASSQRSGKNNSPLHF; length: 16; size: NA; J: TRBJ1-6; D: NA; V: TRBV5-1
DNA: TGTGCCAGCAGCTCCCTAAGCCCGAGGGCAGATAGCTCCTACAATGAGCAGTTCTTC; CDR3: CASSSLSPRADSSYNEQFF; length: 19; size: NA; J: TRBJ2-1; D: NA; V: TRBV5-4
DNA: TGTGCCAGCAGCTTACCCCGAGACAGGGGTGGGAGGGAGACCCAGTACTTC; CDR3: CASSLPRDRGGRETQYF; length: 17; size: many; J: TRBJ2-5; D: TRBD1; V: TRBV11-2
DNA: TGTGCCAGCAGCCCCGTTATCTTTAGCTCCTACAATGAGCAGTTCTTC; CDR3: CASSPVIFSSYNEQFF; length: 16; size: few; J: TRBJ2-1; D: NA; V: TRBV14
DNA: TGTGCCAGCAGTGATCCGGTTTACGAGCAGTACTTC; CDR3: CASSDPVYEQYF; length: 12; size: many; J: TRBJ2-7; D: NA; V: TRBV2
DNA: TGTGCCAGCAGCGCACGCTTAGGACGGGCCAGGGAAAAACTGTTTTTT; CDR3: CASSARLGRAREKLFF; length: 16; size: NA; J: TRBJ1-4; D: NA; V: TRBV9
DNA: TGTGCCAGCACCGACCGGGCCAACTATGGCTACACCTTC; CDR3: CASTDRANYGYTF; length: 13; size: NA; J: TRBJ1-2; D: NA; V: TRBV6-2/TRBV6-3
DNA: TGCAGCGTTGAAGAGGGCAGCACAGATACGCAGTATTTT; CDR3: CSVEEGSTDTQYF; length: 13; size: NA; J: TRBJ2-3; D: NA; V: TRBV29-1
DNA: TGCAGTGCTAGTTTAGGACAGAAACTCTATGGCTACACCTTC; CDR3: CSASLGQKLYGYTF; length: 14; size: NA; J: TRBJ1-2; D: NA; V: TRBV20-1
DNA: TGTGCCAGCAGTTCCGGGACCCTAGGGAATGAGCAGTTCTTC; CDR3: CASSSGTLGNEQFF; length: 14; size: few; J: TRBJ2-1; D: NA; V: TRBV12-3/TRBV12-4
DNA: TGTGCCACCAGTGATTTCACAGGGTCTTCTGAAAAACTGTTTTTT; CDR3: CATSDFTGSSEKLFF; length: 15; size: NA; J: TRBJ1-4; D: NA; V: TRBV24-1
DNA: TGTGCCAGCAGCCCCATTATCTCTGGGGCCAACGTCCTGACTTTC; CDR3: CASSPIISGANVLTF; length: 15; size: few; J: TRBJ2-6; D: NA; V: TRBV3-1
DNA: TGCAGTGCTAGAAGCGCAGGGACCGGGGAGCTGTTTTTT; CDR3: CSARSAGTGELFF; length: 13; size: few; J: TRBJ2-2; D: NA; V: TRBV20-1
DNA: TGTGCCAGCAGCTCAGGACAGGGAGCTAACTATGGCTACACCTTC; CDR3: CASSSGQGANYGYTF; length: 15; size: many; J: TRBJ1-2; D: TRBD1; V: TRBV7-2
DNA: TGTGCCAGCAGTATGGGACAGGGCTACGAGCAGTACTTC; CDR3: CASSMGQGYEQYF; length: 13; size: NA; J: TRBJ2-7; D: TRBD1; V: TRBV6-1
DNA: TGCGCCAGCAGAGGACAGGGGGGCAATGAGCAGTTCTTC; CDR3: CASRGQGGNEQFF; length: 13; size: few; J: TRBJ2-1; D: TRBD1; V: TRBV10-1
DNA: TGTGCCAGCAGACTTACCGGGCCCCGCGCTAATATTAACTATGGCTACACCTTC; CDR3: CASRLTGPRANINYGYTF; length: 18; size: few; J: TRBJ1-2; D: NA; V: TRBV6-1
DNA: TGTGCCAGCAGCCAGGGGGGGAACACCGGGGAGCTGTTTTTT; CDR3: CASSQGGNTGELFF; length: 14; size: many; J: TRBJ2-2; D: NA; V: TRBV12-3/TRBV12-4
DNA: TGTGCCAGCTCACCACCATCCAGAGCCGGGGAGCTGTTTTTT; CDR3: CASSPPSRAGELFF; length: 14; size: few; J: TRBJ2-2; D: NA; V: TRBV18
DNA: TGTGCCAGCAGTGAAGCGCAGGGTTCTGGGGCCAACGTCCTGACTTTC; CDR3: CASSEAQGSGANVLTF; length: 16; size: many; J: TRBJ2-6; D: NA; V: TRBV6-1
DNA: TGTGCCAGCAGTTACTCTGCAGGGGAATCCTATGGCTACACCTTC; CDR3: CASSYSAGESYGYTF; length: 15; size: many; J: TRBJ1-2; D: NA; V: TRBV6-2/TRBV6-3
DNA: TGCGCCAGCAGCCAAGACACCTCCTACGAGCAGTACTTC; CDR3: CASSQDTSYEQYF; length: 13; size: NA; J: TRBJ2-7; D: NA; V: TRBV4-3
DNA: TGTGCCAGCAGCCACAAGACGTTCGGGACAGAGGCCTACGAGCAGTACTTC; CDR3: CASSHKTFGTEAYEQYF; length: 17; size: NA; J: TRBJ2-7; D: TRBD1; V: TRBV3-1
DNA: TGTGCCAGCAGTTTACTCCAGGGTTACTATGGCTACACCTTC; CDR3: CASSLLQGYYGYTF; length: 14; size: many; J: TRBJ1-2; D: NA; V: TRBV12-3/TRBV12-4
DNA: TGCGCCAGCAGCCGGGTGGAGGGTTATGGCTACACCTTC; CDR3: CASSRVEGYGYTF; length: 13; size: few; J: TRBJ1-2; D: NA; V: TRBV4-1
DNA: TGTGCCAGCTCACCGCTCTGGGGCCAGGCCACAGATACGCAGTATTTT; CDR3: CASSPLWGQATDTQYF; length: 16; size: few; J: TRBJ2-3; D: NA; V: TRBV18
DNA: TGTGCCAGCAGTTTCCTTCTAGGGACTAGCGGGAACAACGAGCAGTACTTC; CDR3: CASSFLLGTSGNNEQYF; length: 17; size: few; J: TRBJ2-7; D: TRBD2; V: TRBV12-3/TRBV12-4
DNA: TGCGCCATTTCGACTAGCGCCACTGGGGACAATGAGCAGTTCTTC; CDR3: CAISTSATGDNEQFF; length: 15; size: NA; J: TRBJ2-1; D: TRBD2; V: TRBV10-2
DNA: TGCGCCAGCAGCACGGGACTAGCGGGAGGGCCGAGGAATGAGCAGTTCTTC; CDR3: CASSTGLAGGPRNEQFF; length: 17; size: NA; J: TRBJ2-1; D: TRBD2; V: TRBV5-1
DNA: TGTGCCAGCCGACTAGCGGAGGTCAATGAGCAGTTCTTC; CDR3: CASRLAEVNEQFF; length: 13; size: NA; J: TRBJ2-1; D: TRBD2; V: TRBV28
DNA: TGTGCCAGCAGCTGTACCTGCGGGGGCGGCAATCAGCCCCAGCATTTT; CDR3: CASSCTCGGGNQPQHF; length: 16; size: NA; J: TRBJ1-5; D: NA; V: TRBV7-3
DNA: TGTGCCAGCAGTGAAGCGGTCATAGCCAAAAACATTCAGTACTTC; CDR3: CASSEAVIAKNIQYF; length: 15; size: many; J: TRBJ2-4; D: NA; V: TRBV2
DNA: TGTGCCAGCAGTGAAGCGGAGATGGCGAAGACCTACGAGCAGTACTTC; CDR3: CASSEAEMAKTYEQYF; length: 16; size: many; J: TRBJ2-7; D: NA; V: TRBV2
DNA: TGTGCCAGCAGCGTAGGGGGGGGACAGCAAGAGACCCAGTACTTC; CDR3: CASSVGGGQQETQYF; length: 15; size: NA; J: TRBJ2-5; D: NA; V: TRBV9
DNA: TGTGCCGGAGGACAGTCGAACACTGAAGCTTTCTTT; CDR3: CAGGQSNTEAFF; length: 12; size: many; J: TRBJ1-1; D: NA; V: TRBV2
DNA: TGTGCCAGCAGCCAGGGGGACAGGATATACAATGAGCAGTTCTTC; CDR3: CASSQGDRIYNEQFF; length: 15; size: NA; J: TRBJ2-1; D: TRBD1; V: TRBV3-1
DNA: TGTGCCATGGGTAAATCCTACAATGAGCAGTTCTTC; CDR3: CAMGKSYNEQFF; length: 12; size: many; J: TRBJ2-1; D: NA; V: TRBV28
DNA: TGTGCCAGCAGCCCCACCGGGGCGTATAACTATGGCTACACCTTC; CDR3: CASSPTGAYNYGYTF; length: 15; size: many; J: TRBJ1-2; D: NA; V: TRBV7-2
DNA: TGTGCCAGCAGTTTATCTACAGGGTCTGGAAACACCATATATTTT; CDR3: CASSLSTGSGNTIYF; length: 15; size: many; J: TRBJ1-3; D: NA; V: TRBV27
DNA: TGCGCCAGCAGCCCGGGGGCTAAGAACAATCAGCCCCAGCATTTT; CDR3: CASSPGAKNNQPQHF; length: 15; size: many; J: TRBJ1-5; D: NA; V: TRBV5-1
DNA: TGCAGTGCTAGTCCGGGGGGGGTAGACTATGGCTACACCTTC; CDR3: CSASPGGVDYGYTF; length: 14; size: many; J: TRBJ1-2; D: NA; V: TRBV20-1
DNA: TGTGCCAGCAGTTTAACTAGCGGGGGGGCGGAGGAGACCCAGTACTTC; CDR3: CASSLTSGGAEETQYF; length: 16; size: many; J: TRBJ2-5; D: TRBD2; V: TRBV6-2/TRBV6-3
DNA: TGCGCCAGCGCATGGACAGGGGGATATGGCTACACCTTC; CDR3: CASAWTGGYGYTF; length: 13; size: few; J: TRBJ1-2; D: TRBD1; V: TRBV10-2
DNA: TGTGCCAGCAGCTTAGATGAAAACACTGAAGCTTTCTTT; CDR3: CASSLDENTEAFF; length: 13; size: many; J: TRBJ1-1; D: NA; V: TRBV11-2